The rows below give T cell receptor beta chains drawn from one sample of a study of CD8 T cells in Susac syndrome. TCRdb analysed the immunoSEQ multiplex PCR reads with MiXCR anew, one entry per CDR3 protein. The table lists around 45,000 distinct CDR3 sequences, under 95% of them singletons. The sample comprised CD8+ T cells from PBMCs. The receptors were sampled from a human donor in good health. The CDR3 runs from the conserved cysteine through the conserved F or W. The D gene is left open where the match is weak. Rows may omit the clone size; those that give it use once, few, many or a size class.

clone_size,d_call,v_call,j_call,cdr3_aa,cdr3_nt
-,-,TRBV6-6,TRBJ2-5,CASSRDTAETQYF,TGTGCCAGCAGCCGCGACACGGCGGAGACCCAGTACTTC
-,-,TRBV12-3/TRBV12-4,TRBJ2-1,CASSLGIEWFF,TGTGCCAGCAGTCTAGGGATCGAATGGTTCTTC
-,-,TRBV13,TRBJ2-3,CASSLRTVDTDTQYF,TGTGCCAGCAGCTTAAGGACTGTTGATACAGATACGCAGTATTTT
-,-,TRBV5-1,TRBJ2-5,CASSVGVEGGETQYF,TGCGCCAGCAGCGTCGGGGTCGAAGGAGGGGAGACCCAGTACTTC
-,TRBD1,TRBV7-9,TRBJ2-5,CASSYLDREETQYF,TGTGCCAGCAGTTACTTGGACAGGGAAGAGACCCAGTACTTC
-,-,TRBV5-4,TRBJ2-7,CASSRLQGSHEQYF,TGTGCCAGCAGCCGGTTACAGGGATCCCACGAGCAGTACTTC
once,TRBD1,TRBV24-1,TRBJ2-2,CATSDLPGQSYTGELFF,TGTGCCACCAGTGACCTACCGGGACAGAGTTACACCGGGGAGCTGTTTTTT
-,TRBD2,TRBV3-1,TRBJ2-5,CASSPPGGQGETQYF,TGTGCCAGCAGCCCCCCGGGAGGGCAGGGTGAGACCCAGTACTTC
once,TRBD2,TRBV28,TRBJ2-3,CASSSGTDWGRDTQYF,TGTGCCAGCAGCAGCGGGACTGACTGGGGAAGGGATACGCAGTATTTT
-,-,TRBV13,TRBJ2-1,CASSLTGSHNEQFF,TGTGCCAGCAGCCTTACAGGTTCCCACAATGAGCAGTTCTTC
-,-,TRBV12-3/TRBV12-4,TRBJ2-5,CASSPRAFRETQYF,TGTGCCAGCAGCCCCCGGGCCTTCAGGGAGACCCAGTACTTC
-,TRBD1,TRBV29-1,TRBJ2-7,CSVEGGQGAAYEQYF,TGCAGCGTTGAAGGGGGACAGGGGGCGGCCTACGAGCAGTACTTC
once,-,TRBV27,TRBJ2-1,CASSFLSKEQFF,TGTGCCAGCAGTTTCCTTAGCAAGGAGCAGTTCTTC
-,-,TRBV29-1,TRBJ2-7,CSVKTAHEQYF,TGCAGCGTGAAGACAGCGCACGAGCAGTACTTC
-,-,TRBV12-3/TRBV12-4,TRBJ1-1,CASSFGGTTEAFF,TGTGCCAGCAGTTTTGGGGGGACCACTGAAGCTTTCTTT
-,-,TRBV7-9,TRBJ1-2,CASSQEGGYTF,TGTGCCAGCAGCCAGGAAGGAGGCTACACCTTC
once,-,TRBV11-2,TRBJ2-5,CASSPTGAGTYQETQYF,TGTGCCAGCAGCCCCACCGGGGCAGGGACTTACCAAGAGACCCAGTACTTC
once,-,TRBV9,TRBJ2-2,CASSVAGVSTGELFF,TGTGCCAGCAGCGTAGCAGGGGTTAGCACCGGGGAGCTGTTTTTT